This entry is about one T cell receptor beta chain. Its antigen remains unidentified. This specimen comes from a study of blood T cells in healthy people across ages. Study outcomes and limitations: While age rose, TCR beta diversity per million T cells dropped in a roughly linear way.

PCR was performed a second time for about 6 to 12 cycles using a sample-barcoded 5' primer and a J-beta primer mix. One entry per CDR3 protein, called by TCRdb with MiXCR from the 5' RACE reads. In the table there are about 280,000 distinct CDR3 sequences, roughly a quarter of which are singletons. The sequencing sample was made of blood. The TCR comes from a woman in her seventies in good health.

The DNA of the CDR3 is TGTGCCAGCAGTTCGGACAGGGTCCTGTCCCCCTACGAGCAGTACTTC. This codes for CASSSDRVLSPYEQYF. The rearrangement joins TRBV28 to TRBJ2-7; 8 positions agree with TRBD1. Unmatched junction bases numbered 10, after V lost 4 bases and J lost 2 bases. The germline gives CDR1 MDHEN, CDR2 SYDVKM. The CDR3 spans 16 residues.